This T cell receptor beta chain was identified during a study of T-cell memory formation after mild COVID-19. This clonotype has just a few counts. This CDR3 has 14 amino acids. Per germline, CDR1 DFQATT and CDR2 SNEGSKA (reference sequence). The trim removed 6 bases at V and 6 bases at J, leaving 6 bases unmatched. One entry per CDR3 protein results from TCRdb running MiXCR on the 5' RACE reads. In the table there are approximately 490,000 distinct CDR3 sequences, around 21% of which are singletons. This TCR was sampled from an adult woman who had mild COVID-19 (a few samples of this study predate the infection). Cell type and time point are not known. The chain couples TRBV20-1 to TRBJ2-1, with 12 nucleotides matching TRBD2. The specimen was PBMCs or a T cell subset sorted from them (not recorded which). As DNA, the CDR3 is TGCAGTGCCAGGCTAGCGGGGGGGCCCAATGAGCAGTTCTTC. Translation: CSARLAGGPNEQFF.